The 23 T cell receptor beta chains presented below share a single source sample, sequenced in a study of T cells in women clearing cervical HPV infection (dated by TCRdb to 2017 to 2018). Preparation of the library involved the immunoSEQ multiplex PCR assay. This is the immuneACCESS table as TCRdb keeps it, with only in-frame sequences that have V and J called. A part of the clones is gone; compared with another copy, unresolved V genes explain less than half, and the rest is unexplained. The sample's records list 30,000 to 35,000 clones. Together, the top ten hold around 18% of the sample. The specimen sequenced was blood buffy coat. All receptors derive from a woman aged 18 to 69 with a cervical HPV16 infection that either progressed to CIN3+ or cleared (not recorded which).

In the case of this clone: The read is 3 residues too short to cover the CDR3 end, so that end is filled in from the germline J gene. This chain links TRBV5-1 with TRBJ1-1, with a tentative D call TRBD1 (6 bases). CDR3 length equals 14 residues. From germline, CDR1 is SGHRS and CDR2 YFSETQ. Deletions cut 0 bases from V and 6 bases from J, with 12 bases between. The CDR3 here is CASSLGVQGPEAFF. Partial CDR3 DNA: TGCGCCAGCAGCTTGGGGGTACAGGGCCCTGAA. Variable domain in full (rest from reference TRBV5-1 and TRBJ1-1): KAGVTQTPRYLIKTRGQQVTLSCSPISGHRSVSWYQQTPGQGLQFLFEYFSETQRNKGNFPGRFSGRQFSNSRSEMNVSTLELGDSALYLCASSLGVQGPEAFFGQGTRLTVV.

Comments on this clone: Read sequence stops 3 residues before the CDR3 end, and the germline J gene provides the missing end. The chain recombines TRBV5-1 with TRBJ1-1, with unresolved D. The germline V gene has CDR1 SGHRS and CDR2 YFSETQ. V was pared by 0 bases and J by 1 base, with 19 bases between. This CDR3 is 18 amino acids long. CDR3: CASSLARAGYTRNTEAFF. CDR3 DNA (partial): TGCGCCAGCAGCTTGGCCCGCGCGGGATACACTAGGAACACTGAA.

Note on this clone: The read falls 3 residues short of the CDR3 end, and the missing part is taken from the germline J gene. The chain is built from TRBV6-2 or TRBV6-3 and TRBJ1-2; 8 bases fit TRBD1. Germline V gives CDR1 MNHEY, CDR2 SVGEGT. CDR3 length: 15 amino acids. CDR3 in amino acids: CASSYIGQGAYDYTF. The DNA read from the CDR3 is TGTGCCAGCAGTTACATCGGGCAGGGGGCCTACGAC.

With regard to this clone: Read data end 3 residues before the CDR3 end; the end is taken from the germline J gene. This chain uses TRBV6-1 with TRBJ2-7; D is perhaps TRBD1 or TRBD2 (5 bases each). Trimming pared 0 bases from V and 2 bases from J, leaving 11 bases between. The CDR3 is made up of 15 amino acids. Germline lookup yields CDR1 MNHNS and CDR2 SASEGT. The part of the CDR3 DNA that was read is TGTGCCAGCAGTGAAGCGGACCGAGGGGCCTACGAG. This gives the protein CASSEADRGAYE. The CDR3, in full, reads CASSEADRGAYEQYF.

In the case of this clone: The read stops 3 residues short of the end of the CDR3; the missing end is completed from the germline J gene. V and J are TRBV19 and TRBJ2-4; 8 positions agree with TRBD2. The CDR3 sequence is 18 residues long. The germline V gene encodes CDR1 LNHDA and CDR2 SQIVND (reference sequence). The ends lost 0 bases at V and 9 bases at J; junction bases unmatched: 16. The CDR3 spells CASSIDWREALSETIQYF. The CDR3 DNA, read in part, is TGTGCCAGTAGTATAGATTGGCGGGAGGCCTTATCTGAGACCATT. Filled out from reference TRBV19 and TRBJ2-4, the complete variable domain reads DGGITQSPKYLFRKEGQNVTLSCEQNLNHDAMYWYRQDPGQGLRLIYYSQIVNDFQKGDIAEGYSVSREKKESFPLTVTSAQKNPTAFYLCASSIDWREALSETIQYFGAGTRLSVL.

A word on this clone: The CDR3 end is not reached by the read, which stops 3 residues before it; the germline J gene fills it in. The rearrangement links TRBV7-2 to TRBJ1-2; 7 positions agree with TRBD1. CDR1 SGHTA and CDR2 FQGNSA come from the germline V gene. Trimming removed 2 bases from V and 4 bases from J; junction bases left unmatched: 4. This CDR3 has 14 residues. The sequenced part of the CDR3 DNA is TGTGCCAGCAGCTTATCAGGGACAGCCTATGGC. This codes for CASSLSGTAYG. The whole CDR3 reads CASSLSGTAYGYTF.

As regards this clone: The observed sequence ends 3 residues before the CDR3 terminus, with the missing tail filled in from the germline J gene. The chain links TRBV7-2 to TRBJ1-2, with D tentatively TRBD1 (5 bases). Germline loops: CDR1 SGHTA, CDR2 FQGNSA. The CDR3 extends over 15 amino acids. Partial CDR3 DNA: TGTGCCAGCAGCTACCTTGACAGCAAACTCTACGAC. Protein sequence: CASSYLDSKLYD. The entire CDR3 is CASSYLDSKLYDYTF.

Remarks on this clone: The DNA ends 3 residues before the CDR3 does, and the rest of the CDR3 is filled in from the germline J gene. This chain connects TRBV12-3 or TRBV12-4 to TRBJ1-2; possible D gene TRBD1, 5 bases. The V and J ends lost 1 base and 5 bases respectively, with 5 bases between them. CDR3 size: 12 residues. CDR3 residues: CASSLEGYGYTF. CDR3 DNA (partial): TGTGCCAGCAGTTTAGAGGGGTATGGC.

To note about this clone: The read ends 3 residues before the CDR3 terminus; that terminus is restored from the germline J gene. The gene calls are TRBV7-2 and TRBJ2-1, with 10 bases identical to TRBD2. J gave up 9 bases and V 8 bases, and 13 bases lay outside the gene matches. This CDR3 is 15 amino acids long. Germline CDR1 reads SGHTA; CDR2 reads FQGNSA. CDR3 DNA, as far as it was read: TGTGCCAGCGGAGCCTTAGCGGGGGGTCTCGGTGAG. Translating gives CASGALAGGLGE. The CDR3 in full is CASGALAGGLGEQFF.

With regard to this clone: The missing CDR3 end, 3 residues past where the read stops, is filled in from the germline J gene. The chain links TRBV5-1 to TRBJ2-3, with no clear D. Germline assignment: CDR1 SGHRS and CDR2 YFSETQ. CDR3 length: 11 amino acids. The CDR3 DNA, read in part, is TGCGCCAGCAGCGAACAAGAGACG. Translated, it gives CASSEQET. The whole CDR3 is CASSEQETQYF.

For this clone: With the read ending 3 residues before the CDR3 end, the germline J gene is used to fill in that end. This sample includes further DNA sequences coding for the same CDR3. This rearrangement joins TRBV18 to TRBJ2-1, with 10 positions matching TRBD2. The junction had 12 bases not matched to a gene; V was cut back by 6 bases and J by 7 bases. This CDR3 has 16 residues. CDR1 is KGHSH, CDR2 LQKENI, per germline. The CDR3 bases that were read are TGTGCCAGCTCCCCCCCTTCTAGCGGGGGAGGGAATGAG. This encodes CASSPPSSGGGNE. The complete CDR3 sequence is CASSPPSSGGGNEQFF.

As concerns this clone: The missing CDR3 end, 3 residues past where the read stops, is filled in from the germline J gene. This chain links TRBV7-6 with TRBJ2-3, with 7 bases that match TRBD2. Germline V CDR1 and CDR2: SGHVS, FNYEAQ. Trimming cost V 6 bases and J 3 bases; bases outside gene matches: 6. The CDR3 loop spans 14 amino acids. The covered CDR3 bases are TGTGCCAGCAGACCACTAGCGACGACAGATACG. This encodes CASRPLATTDT. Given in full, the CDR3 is CASRPLATTDTQYF.

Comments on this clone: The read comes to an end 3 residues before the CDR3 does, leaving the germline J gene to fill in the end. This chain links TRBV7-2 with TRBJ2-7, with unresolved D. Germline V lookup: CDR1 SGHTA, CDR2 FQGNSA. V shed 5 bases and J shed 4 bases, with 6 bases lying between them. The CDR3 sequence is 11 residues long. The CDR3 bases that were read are TGTGCCAGCAGCAGACATTACGAG. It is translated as CASSRHYE. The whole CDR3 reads CASSRHYEQYF.

The CDR3 bases that were read are TGTGCCAGCAGTTGGACTAGCGGGAGTGTGTCCGGTGAGACC. Amino acid sequence: CASSWTSGSVSGET. The CDR3 as a whole reads CASSWTSGSVSGETQYF. The chain employs TRBV2 and TRBJ2-5; TRBD2 matches 13 bases. The CDR3 is cut off 3 residues early in the read; its end comes from the germline J gene. With V trimmed by 5 bases and J by 5 bases, 11 bases remained unmatched. This CDR3 has 17 amino acids. Germline V lookup: CDR1 SNHLY, CDR2 FYNNEI.

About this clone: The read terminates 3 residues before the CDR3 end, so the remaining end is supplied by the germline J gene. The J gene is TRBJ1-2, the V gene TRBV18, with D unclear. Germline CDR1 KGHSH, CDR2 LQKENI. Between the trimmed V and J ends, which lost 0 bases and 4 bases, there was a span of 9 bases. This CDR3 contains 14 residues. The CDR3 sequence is CASSPPPVRYGYTF. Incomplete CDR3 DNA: TGTGCCAGCTCACCACCACCGGTTCGCTATGGC.

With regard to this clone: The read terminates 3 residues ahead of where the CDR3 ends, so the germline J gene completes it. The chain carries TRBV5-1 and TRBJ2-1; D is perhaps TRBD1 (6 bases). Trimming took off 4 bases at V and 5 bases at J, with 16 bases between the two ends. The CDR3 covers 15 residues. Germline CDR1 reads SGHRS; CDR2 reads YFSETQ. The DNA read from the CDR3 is TGCGCCAGCAGCCAAGGGGGTTTCGGGCACAATGAG. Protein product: CASSQGGFGHNE. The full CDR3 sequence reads CASSQGGFGHNEQFF.

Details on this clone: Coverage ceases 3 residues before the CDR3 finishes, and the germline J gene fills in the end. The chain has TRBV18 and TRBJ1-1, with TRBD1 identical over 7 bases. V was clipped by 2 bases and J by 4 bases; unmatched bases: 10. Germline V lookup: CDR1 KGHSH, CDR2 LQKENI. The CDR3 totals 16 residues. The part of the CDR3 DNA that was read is TGTGCCAGCTCACCATTGTCAGGGGGTGGTTCCACTGAA. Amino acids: CASSPLSGGGSTE. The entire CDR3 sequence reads CASSPLSGGGSTEAFF.

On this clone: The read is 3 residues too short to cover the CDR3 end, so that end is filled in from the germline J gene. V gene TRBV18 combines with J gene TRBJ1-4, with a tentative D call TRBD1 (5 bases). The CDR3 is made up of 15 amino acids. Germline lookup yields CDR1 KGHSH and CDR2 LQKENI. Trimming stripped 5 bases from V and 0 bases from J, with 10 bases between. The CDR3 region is CASSSAGTTNEKLFF. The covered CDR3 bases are TGTGCCAGCTCATCAGCAGGGACAACTAATGAAAAA. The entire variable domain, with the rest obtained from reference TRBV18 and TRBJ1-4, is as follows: NAGVMQNPRHLVRRRGQEARLRCSPMKGHSHVYWYRQLPEEGLKFMVYLQKENIIDESGMPKERFSAEFPKEGPSILRIQQVVRGDSAAYFCASSSAGTTNEKLFFGSGTQLSVL.

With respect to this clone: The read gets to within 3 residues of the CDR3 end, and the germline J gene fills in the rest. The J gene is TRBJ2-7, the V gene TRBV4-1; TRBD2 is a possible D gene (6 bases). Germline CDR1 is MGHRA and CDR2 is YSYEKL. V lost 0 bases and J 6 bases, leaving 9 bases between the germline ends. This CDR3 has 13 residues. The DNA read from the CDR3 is TGCGCCAGCAGCCAAGATGTGGGGGGCGAG. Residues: CASSQDVGGE. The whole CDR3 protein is CASSQDVGGEQYF.

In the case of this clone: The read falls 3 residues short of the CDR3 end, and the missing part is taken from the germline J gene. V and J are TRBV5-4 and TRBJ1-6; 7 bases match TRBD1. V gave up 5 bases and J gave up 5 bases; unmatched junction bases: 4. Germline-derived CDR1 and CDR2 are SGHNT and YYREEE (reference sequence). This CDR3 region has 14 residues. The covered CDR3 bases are TGTGCCAGCAGTTACGGACAGGATAATTCACCC. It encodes CASSYGQDNSP. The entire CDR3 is CASSYGQDNSPLHF.

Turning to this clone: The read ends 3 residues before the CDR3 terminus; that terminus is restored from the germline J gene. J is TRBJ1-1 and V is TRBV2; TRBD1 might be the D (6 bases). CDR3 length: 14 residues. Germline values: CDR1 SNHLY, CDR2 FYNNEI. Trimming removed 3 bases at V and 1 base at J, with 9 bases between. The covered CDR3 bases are TGTGCCAGCAGTGAGGGGGGGCCGAACACTGAA. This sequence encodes CASSEGGPNTE. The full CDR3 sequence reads CASSEGGPNTEAFF.

The CDR3 sequence: CASSRDRDKPQYF. The part of the CDR3 DNA that was read is TGTGCCAGCAGCCGGGACAGGGACAAGCCG. The rearrangement uses TRBV7-8 and TRBJ2-3; 9 positions match TRBD1. The CDR3 goes on 3 residues after the read ends, and that part is filled in from the germline J gene. Germline-derived CDR1 and CDR2 are SGHVS and FQNEAQ. This CDR3 has 13 amino acids.

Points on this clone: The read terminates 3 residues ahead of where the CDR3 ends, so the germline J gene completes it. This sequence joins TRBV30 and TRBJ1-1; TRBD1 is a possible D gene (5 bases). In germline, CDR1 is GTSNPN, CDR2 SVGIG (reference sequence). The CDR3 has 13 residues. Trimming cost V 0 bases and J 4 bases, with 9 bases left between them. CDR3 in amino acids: CAWSVGGGTEAFF. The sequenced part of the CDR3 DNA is TGTGCCTGGAGTGTGGGGGGGGGCACTGAA. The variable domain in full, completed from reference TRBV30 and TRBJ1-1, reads SQTIHQWPATLVQPVGSPLSLECTVEGTSNPNLYWYRQAAGRGLQLLFYSVGIGQISSEVPQNLSASRPQDRQFILSSKKLLLSDSGFYLCAWSVGGGTEAFFGQGTRLTVV.